Below, 25 T cell receptor beta chains from the same sample are listed, as sequenced in a study of T cells after yellow fever vaccination. TCRdb recomputed calls from the 5' RACE reads with MiXCR, one row per CDR3 protein. Of approximately 600,000 distinct CDR3 sequences listed, 9% to 15% are singletons. The source was PBMCs, collected on the day of the yellow fever booster vaccination. The receptors were sampled from a young man who received the YFV17D yellow fever vaccine.

This clonotype turned up a few times. This sequence joins TRBV10-3 and TRBJ2-1; D call uncertain. V was trimmed by 0 bases and J by 0 bases, leaving 6 bases between them. This CDR3 region has 15 residues. The V gene's germline CDR1 is ENHRY and CDR2 SYGVKD. This chain's CDR3 is CAISESASSYNEQFF. The CDR3 DNA sequence: TGTGCCATCAGTGAGTCTGCTAGCTCCTACAATGAGCAGTTCTTC.

The chain combines TRBV29-1 with TRBJ2-5, with a tentative D call TRBD1 (6 bases). The V gene lost 0 bases and the J gene lost 0 bases, with 11 bases spanning the gap. CDR1 is SQVTM and CDR2 is ANQGSEA in the germline V gene. This CDR3 contains 15 residues. The CDR3 DNA sequence: TGCAGCGTTGAAGACGGGCAGGGGAACCAAGAGACCCAGTACTTC. Amino acids: CSVEDGQGNQETQYF. The full variable domain, rest sourced from reference TRBV29-1 and TRBJ2-5, is SAVISQKPSRDICQRGTSLTIQCQVDSQVTMMFWYRQQPGQSLTLIATANQGSEATYESGFVIDKFPISRPNLTFSTLTVSNMSPEDSSIYLCSVEDGQGNQETQYFGPGTRLLVL.

The gene calls are TRBV5-1 and TRBJ2-2, with TRBD2 identical over 9 bases. Germline CDR1 and CDR2: SGHRS and YFSETQ. This CDR3 is 19 amino acids long. With V trimmed by 1 base and J by 3 bases, 13 bases remained unmatched. DNA of the CDR3: TGCGCCAGCAGCTTGCCCTCGTTCCAACTAGCGGGTGACACCGGGGAGCTGTTTTTT. Its translation is CASSLPSFQLAGDTGELFF.

The V gene is TRBV27, the J gene TRBJ1-5; 7 bases are a match to TRBD1. In germline, CDR1 is MNHEY, CDR2 SMNVEV (reference sequence). The J segment lost 7 bases and the V segment lost 6 bases, leaving 15 bases of the junction unmatched. This CDR3 is built from 16 residues. The CDR3 protein is CASSPKAPRGQQPQHF. The CDR3 bases are TGTGCCAGCAGCCCGAAAGCCCCCAGGGGACAGCAGCCCCAGCATTTT.

This clonotype turned up a few times. The chain joins TRBV12-3 or TRBV12-4 to TRBJ1-1; D is ambiguous. The V end was cut by 4 bases, the J end by 2 bases, with 11 bases between. The CDR3 has 14 amino acids. DNA of the CDR3: TGTGCCAGCAGTTGGGGTCCGGGCAACACTGAAGCTTTCTTT. It translates to CASSWGPGNTEAFF.

This sequence joins TRBV10-3 and TRBJ2-3; D is uncertain. CDR3 size: 14 residues. Trimming shortened V by 4 bases and J by 1 base, and 9 bases separated the two germline ends. From germline, CDR1 is ENHRY and CDR2 SYGVKD. In DNA form, the CDR3 reads TGTGCCATCAGTGTTTCGGCAGGCACAGATACGCAGTATTTT. Translation gives CAISVSAGTDTQYF.

This clonotype came up a few times. The rearrangement uses TRBV19 and TRBJ2-3, with TRBD2 identical over 15 bases. Germline assignment: CDR1 LNHDA and CDR2 SQIVND (reference sequence). After removal of 1 base from V and 5 bases from J, the junction contained 10 bases not matched to a gene. CDR3 size: 19 residues. The CDR3 spells CASSIVVGTSGRKGDTQYF. CDR3 DNA: TGTGCCAGTAGTATAGTAGTCGGGACTAGCGGGAGGAAAGGAGATACGCAGTATTTT.

V gene TRBV18 combines with J gene TRBJ1-5; the D gene is possibly TRBD1 (5 bases). Germline CDR1 reads KGHSH; CDR2 reads LQKENI. CDR3 length equals 14 residues. V lost 2 bases and J 3 bases, leaving 8 bases between the germline ends. CDR3 residues: CASSPSGLNQPQHF. The CDR3 DNA sequence: TGTGCCAGCTCACCATCAGGGCTCAATCAGCCCCAGCATTTT.

This CDR3 reads CASSQLLGGGGYEQYF. CDR3 nucleotides: TGCGCCAGCAGCCAATTGCTAGGGGGCGGAGGCTACGAGCAGTACTTC. The chain has TRBV4-3 and TRBJ2-7; TRBD1 matches 7 bases. With V trimmed by 2 bases and J by 3 bases, 10 bases remained unmatched. Germline V CDR1 and CDR2: LGHNA, YSLEER. This CDR3 spans 16 amino acids.

The chain uses TRBV14 and TRBJ2-7; 9 bases fit TRBD2. V shed 0 bases and J 2 bases; nucleotides not matched to a gene: 11. The germline V gene encodes CDR1 SGHDN and CDR2 FVKESK. This CDR3 region has 18 residues. CDR3 protein: CASSQDRGWREGAYEQYF. In DNA form, the CDR3 reads TGTGCCAGCAGCCAAGATAGGGGTTGGCGGGAGGGAGCCTACGAGCAGTACTTC.

This clonotype turned up a few times. The chain uses TRBV5-1 and TRBJ1-5, with 7 bases lining up with TRBD1. The CDR3 covers 14 residues. From germline, CDR1 is SGHRS and CDR2 YFSETQ. Trimming removed 4 bases from V and 4 bases from J; junction bases left unmatched: 5. Written as DNA, the CDR3 is TGCGCCAGCAGCACGGGACAGCGAAATCAGCCCCAGCATTTT. The encoded protein is CASSTGQRNQPQHF. Full variable domain (rest looked up from reference TRBV5-1 and TRBJ1-5): KAGVTQTPRYLIKTRGQQVTLSCSPISGHRSVSWYQQTPGQGLQFLFEYFSETQRNKGNFPGRFSGRQFSNSRSEMNVSTLELGDSALYLCASSTGQRNQPQHFGDGTRLSIL.

This clonotype was seen only a few times. The rearrangement joins TRBV28 to TRBJ2-1; D is uncertain. Germline V lookup: CDR1 MDHEN, CDR2 SYDVKM. This CDR3 contains 11 residues. Trimming took 5 bases from V and 8 from J, leaving 7 bases between them. The CDR3 DNA sequence: TGTGCCAGCAGTGTAAGGGATGAGCAGTTCTTC. Its protein is CASSVRDEQFF.

This clonotype was seen a few times. V is TRBV5-4 and J is TRBJ2-2, with D perhaps matching TRBD1 (5 bases). Trimming shortened V by 3 bases and J by 5 bases, and 14 bases separated the two germline ends. This CDR3 has 15 residues. Germline lookup yields CDR1 SGHNT and CDR2 YYREEE (reference sequence). The CDR3 reads CASSSGASPTGELFF. The CDR3, as DNA: TGTGCCAGCAGCTCTGGGGCCTCTCCGACCGGGGAGCTGTTTTTT.

The rearrangement uses TRBV7-6 and TRBJ2-3, with 14 bases lining up with TRBD2. The CDR3 is 19 amino acids. V was pared by 4 bases and J by 5 bases, with 14 bases of the junction left unmatched. CDR1 is SGHVS, CDR2 FNYEAQ, per germline. In nucleotides, the CDR3 is TGTGCCAGCAGCTCGCGCGGGACTAGCGGGAGAGCCGGGTTAGATACGCAGTATTTT. It codes for CASSSRGTSGRAGLDTQYF.

This chain links TRBV5-6 with TRBJ2-3; 9 nucleotides match TRBD1. The V gene end was trimmed by 2 bases and the J gene end by 2 bases; junction bases not matched to a gene: 6. Germline V gene data show CDR1 as SGHDT and CDR2 as YYEEEE. The length of the CDR3 is 16 residues. The CDR3 DNA follows: TGTGCCAGCAGCTTCTCGACAGGGGGGGACACAGATACGCAGTATTTT. Translation gives CASSFSTGGDTDTQYF.

The V gene is TRBV11-2, the J gene TRBJ2-1; D is possibly TRBD2 (5 bases). Germline-derived CDR1 and CDR2 are SGHAT and FQNNGV. This CDR3 comprises 14 residues. The V end was cut by 1 base, the J end by 10 bases, with 14 bases between. The CDR3 DNA sequence: TGTGCCAGCAGCTTAGTTGGCGGGTACAGAGAGCAGTTCTTC. Its translation is CASSLVGGYREQFF. The whole variable domain, remainder taken from reference TRBV11-2 and TRBJ2-1, is EAGVAQSPRYKIIEKRQSVAFWCNPISGHATLYWYQQILGQGPKLLIQFQNNGVVDDSQLPKDRFSAERLKGVDSTLKIQPAKLEDSAVYLCASSLVGGYREQFFGPGTRLTVL.

V is TRBV29-1 and J is TRBJ2-7, with TRBD2 identical over 10 bases. The CDR3 extends over 13 amino acids. Germline V gene lookup returns CDR1 SQVTM and CDR2 ANQGSEA. Trimming cost V 4 bases and J 3 bases; bases outside gene matches: 3. This CDR3 reads CSVGSGRGYEQYF. The CDR3 DNA follows: TGCAGCGTTGGAAGCGGGAGGGGCTACGAGCAGTACTTC.

The CDR3 protein is CASSQDASRAREQYF. The CDR3 region has the DNA TGCGCCAGCAGCCAAGATGCATCTAGGGCAAGGGAGCAGTACTTC. The chain joins TRBV4-3 to TRBJ2-7; no definite D call. Looked up from germline, CDR1 is LGHNA and CDR2 is YSLEER. This CDR3 is 15 amino acids long. Trimming took off 0 bases at V and 7 bases at J, with 16 bases between the two ends.

This chain connects TRBV20-1 to TRBJ2-5, with D perhaps matching TRBD1 or TRBD2 (5 bases each). Germline CDR1 and CDR2: DFQATT and SNEGSKA (reference sequence). The CDR3 consists of 14 residues. V was clipped by 6 bases and J by 4 bases, with 18 bases between them. The CDR3 DNA reads TGCAGTGCCTTGTCTGAGAGTGGGGGAGAGACCCAGTACTTC. Its translation is CSALSESGGETQYF.

This clonotype has only a few counts. The rearrangement links TRBV23-1 to TRBJ2-7, with unresolved D. TRBV23-1 is identified as an open reading frame with a role that is uncertain. V lost 8 bases and J lost 2, with 13 bases in between. This CDR3 is built from 13 residues. The chain's CDR3 is CASRPFTPYEQYF. CDR3 DNA: TGCGCCAGCCGCCCCTTTACGCCCTACGAGCAGTACTTC.

This clonotype was observed a handful of times. The genes are TRBV27 and TRBJ2-7; TRBD2 matches 7 bases. CDR1 is MNHEY, CDR2 SMNVEV, per germline (reference sequence). CDR3 length equals 13 residues. With 11 bases clipped from V and 4 bases from J, the junction kept 11 bases outside the gene matches. CDR3 in amino acids: CASARAGRYEQYF. The CDR3 DNA follows: TGTGCCTCGGCTAGAGCGGGACGTTACGAGCAGTACTTC.

This CDR3 is CATSRDRPMAQYF. CDR3 coding DNA: TGTGCCACCAGCAGAGATCGGCCGATGGCCCAGTACTTC. The chain has TRBV15 and TRBJ2-5; D not certain. CDR1 and CDR2 from the germline V gene are LNHNV and YYDKDF (reference sequence). Trimming removed 0 bases from V and 9 bases from J, with 11 bases in between. The CDR3 sequence is 13 residues long.

The V gene is TRBV9, the J gene TRBJ1-2; perhaps TRBD1 as D (6 bases). The CDR3 loop spans 17 amino acids. CDR1 and CDR2 (germline): SGDLS, YYNGEE. V lost 3 bases and J lost 4, with 22 bases in between. CDR3 sequence reads: CASSAALTGKWFYGYTF. The CDR3 DNA follows: TGTGCCAGCAGCGCAGCCCTCACAGGGAAGTGGTTCTATGGCTACACCTTC.

This clonotype has more than one count but fewer than ten. This chain uses TRBV5-1 with TRBJ2-1; D may be TRBD2 (6 bases). Germline V CDR1 and CDR2: SGHRS, YFSETQ. The CDR3 is made up of 15 amino acids. The ends were cut back, 5 bases at V and 5 bases at J, with 17 bases in the middle. This CDR3 reads CASRSGGNRDNEQFF. The CDR3 DNA follows: TGCGCCAGCAGATCTGGGGGGAACCGGGACAATGAGCAGTTCTTC.

This clonotype has a handful of counts. The chain is built from TRBV29-1 and TRBJ2-1; the D gene could be TRBD1 or TRBD2 (5 bases each). The CDR3 runs to 12 residues. CDR1 and CDR2 from the germline V gene are SQVTM and ANQGSEA. Trimming cost V 3 bases and J 8 bases, with 11 bases left between them. Written as DNA, the CDR3 is TGCAGCGTTGAGACCGGGACCTATGAGCAGTTCTTC. Translating gives CSVETGTYEQFF.